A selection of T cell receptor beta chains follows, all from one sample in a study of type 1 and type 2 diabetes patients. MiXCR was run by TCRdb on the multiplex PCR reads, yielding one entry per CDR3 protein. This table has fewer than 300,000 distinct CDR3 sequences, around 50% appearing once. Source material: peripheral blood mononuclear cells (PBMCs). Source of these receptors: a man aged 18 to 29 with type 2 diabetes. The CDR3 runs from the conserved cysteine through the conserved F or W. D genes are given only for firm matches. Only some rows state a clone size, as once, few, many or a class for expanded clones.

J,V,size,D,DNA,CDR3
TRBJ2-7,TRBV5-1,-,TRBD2,TGCGCCAGCAGCAGGGGACTAGCGGGAGATAACGAGCAGTACTTC,CASSRGLAGDNEQYF
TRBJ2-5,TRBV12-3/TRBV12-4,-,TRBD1,TGTGCCAGCAAGGTCACTGTTGGGACAGGGGGTGGGGAGACCCAGTACTTC,CASKVTVGTGGGETQYF
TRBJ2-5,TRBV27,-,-,TGTGCCAGCAGATCAGGAGGGGGCTTGTGGGAGACCCAGTACTTC,CASRSGGGLWETQYF
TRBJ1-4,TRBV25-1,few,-,TGTGCCAGCAGTGAACCGGCTGCAACTAATGAAAAACTGTTTTTT,CASSEPAATNEKLFF
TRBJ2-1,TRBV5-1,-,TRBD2,TGCGCCAGCAGCTTGGGAGCGGGAGTCGGGGATGAGCAGTTCTTC,CASSLGAGVGDEQFF
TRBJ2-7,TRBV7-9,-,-,TGCGCCAGCAGCCAGTATAGAAACTACGAGCAGTACTTC,CASSQYRNYEQYF
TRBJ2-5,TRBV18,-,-,TGTGCCGGGAAAAAGGACAGTCAAGAGACCCAGTACTTC,CAGKKDSQETQYF
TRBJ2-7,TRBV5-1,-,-,TGCGCCAGCGGAAACGGGGGTTTTCCCGGCCCCTACGAGCAGTACTTC,CASGNGGFPGPYEQYF
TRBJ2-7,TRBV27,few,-,TGTGCCAGCAGTCTCTATGACGGTGGGGAGCAGTACTTC,CASSLYDGGEQYF
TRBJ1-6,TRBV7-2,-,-,TGTGCCAGCAGCCAAGAGGAGGGGGTGACTTCACCCCTCCACTTT,CASSQEEGVTSPLHF
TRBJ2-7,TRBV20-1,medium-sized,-,TGCAGTGCTAGAGGGAATTCTGACTACGAGCAGTACTTC,CSARGNSDYEQYF
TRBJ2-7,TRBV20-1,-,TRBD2,TGCAGTGCTAGAGTGTCTAGCGGGAGTGACGAGCAGTACTTC,CSARVSSGSDEQYF
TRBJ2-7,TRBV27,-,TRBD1,TGTGCCAGCAGCTCAGCCGGGACAGGGATCTACGAGCAGTACTTC,CASSSAGTGIYEQYF
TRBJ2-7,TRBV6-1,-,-,TGTGCCAGCAGTTACTATCGATCCTACGAGCAGTACTTC,CASSYYRSYEQYF
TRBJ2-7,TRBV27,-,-,TGTGCCAGCAGTAGGGGGGACCCGGGGGAGCAGTACTTC,CASSRGDPGEQYF
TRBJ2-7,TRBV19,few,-,TGTGCCAGTAGAAGAACAGGTAACTACGAGCAGTACTTC,CASRRTGNYEQYF
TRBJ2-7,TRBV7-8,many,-,TGTGCCAGCAGCTTAGACCCCGGGACCATCATCTACGAGCAGTACTTC,CASSLDPGTIIYEQYF
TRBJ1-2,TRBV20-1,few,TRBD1,TGCAGTGCTAGCGGTGGGACAGGGGGCAACTATGGCTACACCTTC,CSASGGTGGNYGYTF
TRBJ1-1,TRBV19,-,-,TGTGCCAGTGGTGGAGACAGTCAGAGCACTGAAGCTTTCTTT,CASGGDSQSTEAFF
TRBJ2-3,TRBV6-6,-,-,TGTGCCAGCGGCTCACTAGCTCTTTCCCCGCTAGATACGCAGTATTTT,CASGSLALSPLDTQYF
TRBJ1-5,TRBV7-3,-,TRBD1,TGTGCCAGACAGGGGGCGGAACAGCCCCAGCATTTT,CARQGAEQPQHF
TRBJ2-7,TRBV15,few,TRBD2,TGTGCCACCAGCAGATTCGACGGGGGGTATGGCTCCTACGAGCAGTACTTC,CATSRFDGGYGSYEQYF